Sequencing of this TCR beta chain was carried out in a study of CD4+ T cells in melanoma. The CDR3 is 15 residues long. From germline, CDR1 is SNHLY and CDR2 FYNNEI. V lost 7 bases to trimming and J lost 4 bases, with 18 bases between them. Here immunoSEQ multiplex PCR was the method, and the copy in TCRdb shows in-frame clones only, minus some. The profile shows about 15,000 clones, around four fifths of them singletons. The chain combines TRBV2 with TRBJ2-3; D is ambiguous. The sequence was obtained from a human donor with melanoma. Source material: cells from a culture (not recorded whether cultured in vitro). CDR3 region: CASIPSPARSDTQYF. CDR3 in DNA: TGTGCCAGCATTCCCTCCCCGGCGAGGTCAGATACGCAGTATTTT. The full variable domain, with the rest looked up from reference TRBV2 and TRBJ2-3, is EPEVTQTPSHQVTQMGQEVILRCVPISNHLYFYWYRQILGQKVEFLVSFYNNEISEKSEIFDDQFSVERPDGSNFTLKIRSTKLEDSAMYFCASIPSPARSDTQYFGPGTRLTVL.